The present entry profiles one TCR beta chain with its context. Its cognate antigen is unknown. This sample was taken from a study of cytomegalovirus exposure and HLA in healthy donors. Study results and limitations: Association of a missense DCLRE1C variant with TCR beta V- and J-gene trimming was reported in a later analysis. Later analysis showed TCR association rates varying by HLA locus, highest for DRB1 and lowest for HLA-C.

A multiplex PCR was run with 60 Vbeta primers and 13 Jbeta primers. TCRdb's table, derived via immunoSEQ multiplex PCR, lists solely in-frame clones and lacks some. Recorded for this sample: 150,000 to 200,000 clones. There are 19 residues in the CDR3. Germline V gives CDR1 SGHRS, CDR2 YFSETQ. Trimming at V came to 4 bases and at J to 0 bases, leaving 11 bases not matched to a gene. J is TRBJ2-5 and V is TRBV5-1; TRBD2 agrees at 14 bases. This clonotype was obtained from a woman younger than 35 in good health and CMV-seropositive. The sequenced sample was PBMCs. The CDR3 here is CASSASGTSGRGYQETQYF. CDR3 DNA sequence: TGCGCCAGCAGCGCCTCCGGGACTAGCGGGAGAGGGTACCAAGAGACCCAGTACTTC.